This record looks at one TCR beta chain sequence and its context. The sample originates from a study of shared clonotypes between healthy human individuals. The wider study: A couple of women and a few men aged 18 to 49 served as donors.

V was pared by 4 bases and J by 8 bases, with 10 bases of the junction left unmatched. The length of the CDR3 is 15 residues. Germline assignment: CDR1 SGHNT and CDR2 YYREEE (reference sequence). The repertoire was sequenced with immunoSEQ multiplex PCR; TCRdb's copy has only in-frame clones and lacks some. This table has about 2 million clones, roughly 95% appearing once. CD45RO-negative, CCR7-positively selected cells formed the naive CD8 fraction, excluding terminally differentiated effector memory CD45RA+ cells. Input material: naive CD8+ T cells sorted from blood. The gene calls are TRBV5-4 and TRBJ2-1, with 9 bases identical to TRBD2. This receptor was taken from a man in his late teens or twenties in good health. Here the CDR3 reads CASSLSGSGLDEQFF. The CDR3 region has the DNA TGTGCCAGCAGCCTTAGCGGGAGTGGTTTGGATGAGCAGTTCTTC.